This entry features one TCR beta chain sequence. V lost 2 bases to trimming and J lost 7 bases; unmatched junction nucleotides: 19. CDR1 and CDR2 (germline): MDHEN, SYDVKM. The CDR3 has 19 amino acids. The sample is drawn from a study of blood T cell repertoires in COVID-19. At the level of the study: Specimens from acute and convalescent COVID-19 originated in the United States, Italy and Spain. T cells, B-cell-depleted T cells, or PBMCs provided the cDNA or gDNA that served as material.

In the original analysis: From reference gene primer amplification, estimates of nucleated cell counts were derived. TCRdb keeps only in-frame clones here, not all; method: immunoSEQ multiplex PCR. That table is the source of V, J and clone size, and D and trimming were worked out from the DNA. The sample contains approximately 100,000 clones, approximately 90% of which appear only once. This chain connects TRBV28 to TRBJ2-3; 9 bases fit TRBD1. This sequence originates from an elderly woman in a cohort sampled during active COVID-19. Input material: peripheral blood. DNA of the CDR3: TGTGCCAGCAGTTTAGCACCATCAGGGGGGACAGGGCCGCAAAATACGCAGTATTTT. Encoded protein: CASSLAPSGGTGPQNTQYF. Together with reference TRBV28 and TRBJ2-3, the CDR3 gives the full variable domain: DVKVTQSSRYLVKRTGEKVFLECVQDMDHENMFWYRQDPGLGLRLIYFSYDVKMKEKGDIPEGYSVSREKKERFSLILESASTNQTSMYLCASSLAPSGGTGPQNTQYFGPGTRLTVL.